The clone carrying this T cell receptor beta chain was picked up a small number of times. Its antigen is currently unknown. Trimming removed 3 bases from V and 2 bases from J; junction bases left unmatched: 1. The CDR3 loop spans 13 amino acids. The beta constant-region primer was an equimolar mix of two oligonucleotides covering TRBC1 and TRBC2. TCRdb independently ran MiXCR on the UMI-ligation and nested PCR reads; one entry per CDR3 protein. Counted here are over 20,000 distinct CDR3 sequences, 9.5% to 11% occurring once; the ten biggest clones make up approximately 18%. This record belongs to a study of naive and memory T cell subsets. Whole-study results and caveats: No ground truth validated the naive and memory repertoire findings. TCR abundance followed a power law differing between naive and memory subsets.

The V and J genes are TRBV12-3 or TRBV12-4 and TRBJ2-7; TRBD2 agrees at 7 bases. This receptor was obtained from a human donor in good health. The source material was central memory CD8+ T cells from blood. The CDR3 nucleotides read TGTGCCAGCAGTTTCGGGACTACCTACGAGCAGTACTTC. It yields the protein CASSFGTTYEQYF.